This T cell receptor beta chain derives from a study of cytomegalovirus exposure and HLA in healthy donors. On this clone: Antigen unknown.

PCR involved 60 Vbeta and 13 Jbeta primers. The data were produced by immunoSEQ multiplex PCR, yet TCRdb's version contains in-frame clones alone and is incomplete. The top ten clones hold about 1.2% of a sample with around 120,000 clones, about 80% of them seen once. Broader study findings: Follow-up analysis seemed to connect common viral pathogens with several of the most significant clusters identified. Presence/absence results assume similar sequencing depth per donor, which may not hold. Trimming of TCR beta V- and J-genes showed a link, identified in a later analysis, to a missense DCLRE1C variant. Indistinguishable V segments, including TRBV6-2 and TRBV6-3, were excluded.

Between the trimmed V and J ends, which lost 1 base and 2 bases, there was a span of 6 bases. CDR3 length: 13 residues. In germline, CDR1 is MGHRA, CDR2 YSYEKL. This rearrangement joins TRBV4-1 to TRBJ2-7; no firm D call. This clonotype originated in a girl under 10 years old in good health and CMV-seronegative. Source material: PBMCs. In DNA, the CDR3 is TGCGCCAGCAGCCAAGTTATCGCCTACGAGCAGTACTTC. It specifies CASSQVIAYEQYF.